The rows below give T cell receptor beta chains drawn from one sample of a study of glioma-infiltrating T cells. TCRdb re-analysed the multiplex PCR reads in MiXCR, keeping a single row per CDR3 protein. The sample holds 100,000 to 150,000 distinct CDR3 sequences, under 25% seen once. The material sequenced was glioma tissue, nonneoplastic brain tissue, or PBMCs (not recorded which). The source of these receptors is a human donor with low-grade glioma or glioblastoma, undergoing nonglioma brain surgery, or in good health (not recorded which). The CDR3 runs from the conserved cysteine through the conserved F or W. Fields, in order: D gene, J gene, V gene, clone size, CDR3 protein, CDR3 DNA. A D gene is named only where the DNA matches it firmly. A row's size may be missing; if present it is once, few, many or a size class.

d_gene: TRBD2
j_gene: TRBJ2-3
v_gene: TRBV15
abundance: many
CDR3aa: CATSAGGDPTDTQYF
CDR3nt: TGTGCCACCTCCGCGGGGGGCGACCCTACAGATACGCAGTATTTT

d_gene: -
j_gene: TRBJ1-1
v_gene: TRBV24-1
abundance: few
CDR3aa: CATSDSTDMNTEAFF
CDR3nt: TGTGCCACCAGTGACTCGACGGATATGAACACTGAAGCTTTCTTT

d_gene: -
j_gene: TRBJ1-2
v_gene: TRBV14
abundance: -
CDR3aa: CASSTGTLSYTF
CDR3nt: TGTGCCAGCAGCACCGGGACACTAAGCTACACCTTC

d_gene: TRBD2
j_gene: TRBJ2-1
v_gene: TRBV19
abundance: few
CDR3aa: CASSTRTSGGNEQFF
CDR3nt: TGTGCCAGTAGTACCCGGACTAGCGGGGGCAATGAGCAGTTCTTC

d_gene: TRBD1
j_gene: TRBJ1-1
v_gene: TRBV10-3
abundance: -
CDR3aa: CAIKGDRGNGNTEAFF
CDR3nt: TGTGCCATCAAGGGAGACAGGGGTAACGGGAACACTGAAGCTTTCTTT

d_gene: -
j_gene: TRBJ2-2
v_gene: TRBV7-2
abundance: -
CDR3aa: CASSLVRITGELFF
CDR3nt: TGTGCCAGCAGCTTAGTAAGGATAACCGGGGAGCTGTTTTTT

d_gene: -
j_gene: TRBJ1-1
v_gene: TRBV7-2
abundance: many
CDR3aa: CASSLGGPASEAFF
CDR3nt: TGTGCCAGCAGCTTAGGGGGTCCCGCTAGTGAAGCTTTCTTT

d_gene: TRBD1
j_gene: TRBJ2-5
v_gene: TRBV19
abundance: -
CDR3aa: CASSKRGTGEAQYF
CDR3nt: TGTGCCAGTAGTAAGAGGGGGACAGGGGAGGCCCAGTACTTC

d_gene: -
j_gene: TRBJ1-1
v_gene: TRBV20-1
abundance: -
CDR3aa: CSPSRGGGAEAFF
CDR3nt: TGCAGTCCTTCTCGGGGGGGTGGGGCTGAAGCTTTCTTT

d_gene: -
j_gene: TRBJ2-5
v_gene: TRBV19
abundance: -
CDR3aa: CASSIALQQETQYF
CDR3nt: TGTGCCAGTAGTATAGCCCTACAGCAAGAGACCCAGTACTTC

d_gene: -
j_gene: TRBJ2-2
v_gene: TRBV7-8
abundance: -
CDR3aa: CASSLSRGTGELFF
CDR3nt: TGTGCCAGCAGCTTATCTCGGGGGACCGGGGAGCTGTTTTTT

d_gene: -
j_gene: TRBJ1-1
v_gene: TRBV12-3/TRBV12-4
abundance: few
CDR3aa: CASARGRTEAFF
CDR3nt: TGTGCCAGCGCTCGGGGGAGGACTGAAGCTTTCTTT

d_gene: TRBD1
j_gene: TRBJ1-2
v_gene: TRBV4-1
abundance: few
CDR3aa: CASSQTFRGLDTYGYTF
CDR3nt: TGCGCCAGCAGCCAAACCTTTAGGGGGCTGGACACCTATGGCTACACCTTC

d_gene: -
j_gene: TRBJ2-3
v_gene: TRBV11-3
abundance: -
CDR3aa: CASSLMSDTQYF
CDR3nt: TGTGCCAGCAGCTTAATGTCTGATACGCAGTATTTT

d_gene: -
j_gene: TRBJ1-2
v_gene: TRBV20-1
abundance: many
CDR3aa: CSASAPGTVYGYTF
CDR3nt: TGCAGTGCTAGCGCGCCCGGGACGGTCTATGGCTACACCTTC

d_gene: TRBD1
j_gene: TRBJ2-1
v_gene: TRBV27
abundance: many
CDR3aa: CASRGQGVGEQFF
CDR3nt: TGTGCCAGCAGGGGACAGGGGGTCGGTGAGCAGTTCTTC

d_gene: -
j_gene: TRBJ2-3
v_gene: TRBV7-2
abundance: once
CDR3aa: CASSGPGSTDTQYF
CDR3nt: TGTGCCAGCAGCGGACCCGGATCGACAGATACGCAGTATTTT

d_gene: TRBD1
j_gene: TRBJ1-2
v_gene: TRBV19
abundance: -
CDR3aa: CAIRQGAVYGYTF
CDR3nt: TGTGCCATTAGACAGGGGGCGGTCTATGGCTACACCTTC

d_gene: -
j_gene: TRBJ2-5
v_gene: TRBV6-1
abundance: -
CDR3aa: CASSRLGGTQYF
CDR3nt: TGTGCCAGCAGTAGGCTCGGGGGGACCCAGTACTTC

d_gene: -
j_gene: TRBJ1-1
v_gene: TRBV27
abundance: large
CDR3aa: CASSIGVRLKAFF
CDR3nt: TGTGCCAGCAGTATCGGGGTCCGACTAAAAGCTTTCTTT

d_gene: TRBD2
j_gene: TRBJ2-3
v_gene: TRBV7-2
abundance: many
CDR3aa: CASSLEVAGGRTTDTQYF
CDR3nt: TGTGCCAGCAGCTTAGAAGTAGCGGGGGGCCGAACCACAGATACGCAGTATTTT

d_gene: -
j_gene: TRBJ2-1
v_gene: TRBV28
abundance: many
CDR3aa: CASSLKLVEQFF
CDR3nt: TGTGCCAGCAGTTTAAAATTGGTTGAGCAGTTCTTC

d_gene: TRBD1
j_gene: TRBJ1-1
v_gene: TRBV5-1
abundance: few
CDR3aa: CASRFAGGNTEAFF
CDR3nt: TGCGCTAGCAGGTTTGCAGGGGGGAACACTGAAGCTTTCTTT

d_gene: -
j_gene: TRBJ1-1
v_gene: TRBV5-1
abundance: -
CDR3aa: CASSSMDGGTEAFF
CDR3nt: TGCGCCAGCAGCTCGATGGACGGTGGTACCGAAGCTTTCTTT

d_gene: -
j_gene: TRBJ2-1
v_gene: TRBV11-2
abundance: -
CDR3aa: CASSDRGYNEQFF
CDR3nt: TGTGCCAGCAGCGACCGGGGGTACAATGAGCAGTTCTTC

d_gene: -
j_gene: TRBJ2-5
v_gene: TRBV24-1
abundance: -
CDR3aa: CATSGSNSPYQETQYF
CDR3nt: TGTGCCACCAGTGGTTCGAATAGTCCGTACCAAGAGACCCAGTACTTC

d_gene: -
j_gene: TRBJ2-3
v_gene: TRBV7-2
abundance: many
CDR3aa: CASSRTDLADTQYF
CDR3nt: TGTGCCAGCAGCCGGACTGACCTTGCAGATACGCAGTATTTT

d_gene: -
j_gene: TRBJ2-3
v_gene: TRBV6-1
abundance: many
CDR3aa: CASLYGGPSTDTQYF
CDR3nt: TGTGCCAGCCTCTACGGGGGCCCTAGCACAGATACGCAGTATTTT

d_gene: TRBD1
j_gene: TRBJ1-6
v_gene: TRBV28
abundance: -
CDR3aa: CASSFGTGISPLHF
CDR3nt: TGTGCCAGCAGTTTCGGGACAGGGATTTCACCCCTCCACTTT

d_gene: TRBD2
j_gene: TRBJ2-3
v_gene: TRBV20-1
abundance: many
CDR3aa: CSASAGRTSSADTQYF
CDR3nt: TGCAGTGCTAGTGCCGGGCGGACTAGCAGTGCAGATACGCAGTATTTT

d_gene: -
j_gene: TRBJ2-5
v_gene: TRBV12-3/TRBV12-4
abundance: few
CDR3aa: CASSLGDFQETQYF
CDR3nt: TGTGCCAGCAGTTTAGGGGACTTTCAAGAGACCCAGTACTTC

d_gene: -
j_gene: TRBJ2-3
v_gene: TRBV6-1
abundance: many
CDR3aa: CASSPRGPDTDTQYF
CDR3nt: TGTGCCAGCAGCCCGAGAGGGCCTGACACAGATACGCAGTATTTT

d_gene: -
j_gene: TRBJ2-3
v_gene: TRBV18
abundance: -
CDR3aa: CASTPPTTDTQYF
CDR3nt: TGTGCCAGCACACCACCGACCACAGATACGCAGTATTTT

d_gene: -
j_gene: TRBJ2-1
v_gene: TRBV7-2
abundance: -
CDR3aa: CASSPYVSSYNEQFF
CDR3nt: TGTGCCAGCAGCCCTTATGTCAGCTCCTACAATGAGCAGTTCTTC

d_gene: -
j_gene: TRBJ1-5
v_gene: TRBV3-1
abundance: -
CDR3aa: CASSQDAGPNQPQHF
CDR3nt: TGTGCCAGCAGCCAAGATGCAGGGCCCAATCAGCCCCAGCATTTT

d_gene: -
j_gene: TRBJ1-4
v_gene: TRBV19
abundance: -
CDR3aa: CASTRGAGEKLFF
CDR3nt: TGTGCCAGTACGCGGGGCGCAGGGGAAAAACTGTTTTTT

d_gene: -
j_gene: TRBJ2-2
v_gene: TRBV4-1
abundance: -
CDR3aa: CASSRFAGSGGELFF
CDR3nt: TGCGCCAGCAGCCGATTTGCGGGGTCGGGCGGGGAGCTGTTTTTT

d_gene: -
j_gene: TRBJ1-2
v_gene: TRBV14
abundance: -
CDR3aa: CASSPTNSYGYTF
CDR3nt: TGTGCCAGCAGCCCAACAAACTCCTATGGCTACACCTTC

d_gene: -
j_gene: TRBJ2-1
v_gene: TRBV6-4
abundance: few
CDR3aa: CASSDFSGPYNEQFF
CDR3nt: TGTGCCAGCAGTGATTTTAGCGGCCCATACAATGAGCAGTTCTTC

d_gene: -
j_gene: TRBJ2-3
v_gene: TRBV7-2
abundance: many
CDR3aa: CASSLQGDTQYF
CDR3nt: TGTGCCAGCAGCCTCCAGGGAGATACGCAGTATTTT

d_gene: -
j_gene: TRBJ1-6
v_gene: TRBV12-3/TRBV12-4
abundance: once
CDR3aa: CASSPTGSSSYNSPLHF
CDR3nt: TGTGCCAGCAGTCCGACAGGATCCAGCTCCTATAATTCACCCCTCCACTTT

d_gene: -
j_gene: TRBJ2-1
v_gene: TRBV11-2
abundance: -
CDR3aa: CASRKLPGNEQFF
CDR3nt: TGTGCCAGCAGAAAACTGCCAGGGAATGAGCAGTTCTTC

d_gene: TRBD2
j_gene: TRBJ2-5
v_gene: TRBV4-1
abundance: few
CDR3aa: CASSQEVIAGAQETQYF
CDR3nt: TGCGCCAGCAGCCAAGAGGTTATAGCGGGAGCCCAAGAGACCCAGTACTTC

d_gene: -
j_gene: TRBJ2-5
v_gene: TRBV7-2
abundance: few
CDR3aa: CASSSEGRDYQETQYF
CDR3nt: TGTGCCAGCAGCTCAGAAGGCCGGGACTACCAAGAGACCCAGTACTTC

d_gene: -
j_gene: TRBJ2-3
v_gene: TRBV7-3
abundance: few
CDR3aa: CASSFLGLPTDTQYF
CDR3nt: TGTGCCAGCAGCTTCTTGGGCCTTCCAACAGATACGCAGTATTTT

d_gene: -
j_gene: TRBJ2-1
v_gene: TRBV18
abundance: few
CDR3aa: CASSPRDSLYNEQFF
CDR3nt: TGTGCCAGCTCACCCCGAGACAGCCTCTACAATGAGCAGTTCTTC

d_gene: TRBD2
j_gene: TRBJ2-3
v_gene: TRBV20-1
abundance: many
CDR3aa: CSAKPSGDYTQYF
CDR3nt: TGCAGTGCTAAGCCTAGCGGGGACTATACGCAGTATTTT

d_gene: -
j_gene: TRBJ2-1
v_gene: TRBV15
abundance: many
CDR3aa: CATSQSSPYNEQFF
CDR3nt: TGTGCCACCAGCCAGAGTTCACCGTACAATGAGCAGTTCTTC

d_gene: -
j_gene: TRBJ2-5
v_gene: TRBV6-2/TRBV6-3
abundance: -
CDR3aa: CASGKGQGEKYF
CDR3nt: TGTGCCAGCGGTAAGGGGCAAGGCGAGAAGTACTTC

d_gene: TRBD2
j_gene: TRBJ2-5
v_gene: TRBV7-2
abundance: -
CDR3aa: CASSFWTSGGTQETQYF
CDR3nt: TGTGCCAGCAGCTTCTGGACTAGCGGGGGGACCCAAGAGACCCAGTACTTC

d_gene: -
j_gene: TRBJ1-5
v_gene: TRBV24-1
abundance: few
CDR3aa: CATSTGRGDQPQHF
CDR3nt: TGTGCCACCAGCACAGGAAGGGGCGATCAGCCCCAGCATTTT

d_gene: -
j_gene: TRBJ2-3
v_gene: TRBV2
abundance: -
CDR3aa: CASRFVAGTDTQYF
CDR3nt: TGTGCCAGCAGGTTCGTCGCAGGGACCGATACGCAGTATTTT

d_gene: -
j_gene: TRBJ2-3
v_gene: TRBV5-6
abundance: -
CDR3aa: CASSATGRGLRDTQYF
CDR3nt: TGTGCCAGTAGCGCGACAGGGAGAGGACTAAGGGATACGCAGTATTTT

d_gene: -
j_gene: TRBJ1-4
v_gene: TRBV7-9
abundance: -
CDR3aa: CASSPPVRATNEKLFF
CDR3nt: TGTGCCAGCAGCCCTCCCGTTCGTGCAACTAATGAAAAACTGTTTTTT

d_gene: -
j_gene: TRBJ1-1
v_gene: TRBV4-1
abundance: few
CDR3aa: CASSQERAPNTEAFF
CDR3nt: TGCGCCAGCAGCCAAGAGCGGGCTCCGAACACTGAAGCTTTCTTT